Shown below are 20 T cell receptor beta chains from a single sample sequenced in a study of response to subunit inactivated influenza vaccine. TCRdb redid the calling of the RT-PCR reads with MiXCR, one entry per CDR3 protein. Found here are 280,000 or so distinct CDR3 sequences, just over 20% of them singletons; the top ten hold more than 8.5%. The sample here was PBMCs from blood, taken about 20 months after vaccination. The receptors shown here come from a man between 45 and 75 years old who received an inactivated influenza vaccine.

The chain couples TRBV4-3 to TRBJ2-1; weak D call: TRBD2 (5 bases). This CDR3 region has 16 residues. Germline V gives CDR1 LGHNA, CDR2 YSLEER. V lost 3 bases, J lost 4 bases, and 16 bases lay in between. The CDR3 DNA reads as TGCGCCAGCAGCCAGGACTCGGTACGGGGTTACAATGAGCAGTTCTTC. Its translation is CASSQDSVRGYNEQFF.

This clonotype was seen more than once but under ten times. The rearrangement joins TRBV20-1 to TRBJ1-5; no definite D call. V shed 3 bases and J shed 2 bases, with 11 bases lying between them. Germline lookup yields CDR1 DFQATT and CDR2 SNEGSKA (reference sequence). The CDR3 length is 14 residues. The CDR3, as DNA: TGCAGTGCTAGGTCTACTGTGGGCAATCAGCCCCAGCATTTT. The encoded protein is CSARSTVGNQPQHF.

The gene calls are TRBV5-5 and TRBJ1-2; 7 positions match TRBD1. Per the germline V gene, CDR1 is SGHKS and CDR2 is YYEKEE (reference sequence). The CDR3 extends over 16 amino acids. The junction had 11 bases not matched to a gene; V was cut back by 4 bases and J by 2 bases. The DNA of the CDR3 is TGTGCCAGCAGCCCGAATCCGGGACAGCTAAACTATGGCTACACCTTC. This sequence encodes CASSPNPGQLNYGYTF.

In this sample, this clonotype turned up a few times. V gene TRBV5-1 combines with J gene TRBJ2-2; 7 nucleotides match TRBD1. V lost 3 bases to trimming and J lost 1 base; unmatched junction nucleotides: 18. CDR1 is SGHRS, CDR2 YFSETQ, per germline. This CDR3 region has 20 residues. CDR3 sequence reads: CASSSETGQSHRRNTGELFF. CDR3 coding DNA: TGCGCCAGCAGCTCCGAAACGGGACAGTCCCACAGAAGGAACACCGGGGAGCTGTTTTTT.

V is TRBV19 and J is TRBJ1-2, with no clear D. V gave up 6 bases and J gave up 6 bases, with 8 bases separating them. The germline CDR1 and CDR2 sequences are LNHDA and SQIVND (reference sequence). The CDR3 loop spans 11 amino acids. The CDR3 spells CASRGLHGYTF. The CDR3 DNA is TGTGCCAGTAGAGGACTGCATGGCTACACCTTC.

In this sample, this clonotype turned up a few times. The chain has TRBV27 and TRBJ2-7, with D tentatively TRBD1 or TRBD2 (5 bases each). With 6 bases removed from V and 3 bases from J, the gap between germline ends came to 12 bases. CDR1 and CDR2 (germline): MNHEY, SMNVEV (reference sequence). This CDR3 is 13 amino acids long. CDR3 in DNA: TGTGCCAGCAGGGGGGACGGGCTCTACGAGCAGTACTTC. It codes for CASRGDGLYEQYF.

This clonotype was observed a handful of times. This sequence joins TRBV11-1 and TRBJ1-6; no clear D. Trimming shortened V by 5 bases and J by 7 bases, and 3 bases separated the two germline ends. The CDR3 contains 11 residues. Germline values: CDR1 SGHAT, CDR2 FQDESV (reference sequence). This chain's CDR3 is CASSRNSPLHF. CDR3 in DNA: TGTGCCAGCAGCCGAAATTCACCCCTCCACTTT.

This clonotype occurred many times. The chain uses TRBV15 and TRBJ1-5; TRBD1 is a possible D gene (5 bases). The CDR3 consists of 15 residues. Germline loops: CDR1 LNHNV, CDR2 YYDKDF (reference sequence). The V and J ends lost 8 bases and 0 bases respectively, with 14 bases between them. CDR3 nucleotides: TGTGCCACCGGGTCCCAGGGTTATAGCAATCAGCCCCAGCATTTT. Translated: CATGSQGYSNQPQHF.

The CDR3 DNA reads TGCAGTGCTAACCACCGGAGGGGTGGATTTGAAAAACTGTTTTTT. As protein: CSANHRRGGFEKLFF. The chain has TRBV20-1 and TRBJ1-4; the D gene is possibly TRBD1 (5 bases). Looked up from germline, CDR1 is DFQATT and CDR2 is SNEGSKA (reference sequence). This CDR3 spans 15 amino acids. Deletions cut 4 bases from V and 7 bases from J, with 19 bases between.

This clonotype was detected only a few times. The chain employs TRBV5-4 and TRBJ2-5; D ambiguous. Germline V gene data show CDR1 as SGHNT and CDR2 as YYREEE (reference sequence). The V end lost 1 base, the J end lost 5 bases, and 9 bases lay between the germline ends. The CDR3 covers 13 residues. The CDR3 sequence is CASSLPREETQYF. The CDR3 DNA reads TGTGCCAGCAGCTTGCCTAGAGAGGAGACCCAGTACTTC.

This clonotype was counted many times. V is TRBV12-3 or TRBV12-4 and J is TRBJ1-2; 8 bases agree with TRBD1. With 4 bases clipped from V and 5 bases from J, the junction kept 15 bases outside the gene matches. The CDR3 runs 17 residues. The CDR3 loop reads CASSSRWGQVKPYGYTF. The CDR3, as DNA: TGTGCCAGCAGTTCCAGATGGGGACAGGTGAAACCTTATGGCTACACCTTC.

This chain's CDR3 is CASSSYRWADGYTF. DNA of the CDR3: TGCGCCAGCAGCTCCTACCGGTGGGCGGATGGCTACACCTTC. The chain uses TRBV5-1 and TRBJ1-2; D not certain. The CDR3 loop spans 14 amino acids. V was trimmed by 3 bases and J by 6 bases, leaving 15 bases between them. The germline gives CDR1 SGHRS, CDR2 YFSETQ.

This clonotype was seen at least ten times. The chain combines TRBV18 with TRBJ2-7; possible D gene TRBD1, 6 bases. Germline values: CDR1 KGHSH, CDR2 LQKENI. Trimming stripped 6 bases from V and 3 bases from J, with 18 bases between. The CDR3 runs 15 residues. In nucleotides, the CDR3 is TGTGCCAGCTCCCTCCTAGGGGGACCTTACTACGAGCAGTACTTC. Translating gives CASSLLGGPYYEQYF.

The rearrangement links TRBV7-6 to TRBJ2-3; 11 bases are shared with TRBD2. Per germline, CDR1 SGHVS and CDR2 FNYEAQ. V gave up 5 bases and J gave up 6 bases; unmatched junction bases: 10. The CDR3 consists of 16 residues. CDR3 region: CASSPWLAGGGDTQYF. CDR3 nucleotides: TGTGCCAGCAGCCCCTGGCTAGCGGGGGGTGGCGATACGCAGTATTTT.

The chain employs TRBV3-1 and TRBJ2-7; D perhaps matches TRBD1 (6 bases). Germline assignment: CDR1 LGHDT and CDR2 YNNKEL (reference sequence). This CDR3 is built from 14 residues. V dropped 2 bases and J dropped 3 bases, with 11 bases sitting between them. The CDR3 protein is CASSQPGQSYEQYF. DNA for the CDR3: TGTGCCAGCAGCCAACCAGGACAGAGCTACGAGCAGTACTTC.

The rearrangement uses TRBV5-1 and TRBJ2-1, with D perhaps matching TRBD1 (5 bases). This CDR3 has 15 residues. Trimming took off 2 bases at V and 0 bases at J, with 9 bases between the two ends. Germline lookup yields CDR1 SGHRS and CDR2 YFSETQ. CDR3 bases: TGCGCCAGCAGCTTTTCAACAGGCTCCTACAATGAGCAGTTCTTC. The encoded protein is CASSFSTGSYNEQFF.

This clonotype was seen only a few times. The V gene is TRBV19, the J gene TRBJ2-7, with D possibly called TRBD1 or TRBD2 (5 bases each). V shed 5 bases and J shed 0 bases, with 11 bases lying between them. The CDR3 is 14 amino acids. The germline CDR1 and CDR2 sequences are LNHDA and SQIVND (reference sequence). CDR3 in DNA: TGTGCCAGTAGTCCCAGGGACCCCTCCTACGAGCAGTACTTC. Its translation is CASSPRDPSYEQYF.

This clonotype has at least ten counts. The chain has TRBV4-3 and TRBJ1-5; 7 bases line up with TRBD1. Germline CDR1 reads LGHNA; CDR2 reads YSLEER. The ends lost 1 base at V and 4 bases at J; junction bases unmatched: 7. The CDR3 loop spans 16 amino acids. The CDR3 sequence is CASSQVAGGGNQPQHF. CDR3 nucleotide sequence: TGCGCCAGCAGCCAAGTGGCAGGGGGTGGTAATCAGCCCCAGCATTTT.

This clonotype showed up just a few times. Here the CDR3 reads CASSLMTGPTNTGELFF. The CDR3 region has the DNA TGTGCCAGCAGCCTAATGACAGGTCCGACGAACACCGGGGAGCTGTTTTTT. The J gene is TRBJ2-2, the V gene TRBV7-2, with a tentative D call TRBD1 (6 bases). V was trimmed by 5 bases and J by 0 bases, leaving 16 bases between them. Germline V gene sequence: CDR1 SGHTA, CDR2 FQGNSA. CDR3 size: 17 residues.

This clonotype turned up a few times. The chain carries TRBV12-3 or TRBV12-4 and TRBJ2-1; D ambiguous. The CDR3 is made up of 12 amino acids. The V end was cut by 2 bases, the J end by 7 bases, with 6 bases between. The CDR3 reads CASSLIVNEQFF. In nucleotides, the CDR3 is TGTGCCAGCAGTTTAATTGTAAATGAGCAGTTCTTC.